One sample yielded the 19 T cell receptor beta chains listed below, sequenced in a study of human T cells and chemical hapten exposure. Time point described: pre-sensitization, week 0. Treatment noted: therapeutic diphenylcyclopropenone sensitization with weekly scalp DPC. TCRdb called the RACE reads again in MiXCR, with one record for every CDR3 protein. Of more than 70,000 distinct CDR3 sequences listed, about 8.5% were seen once; the top ten hold around 2.6%. The input for sequencing was whole blood, taken in connection with sensitization to the hapten diphenylcyclopropenone (DPC). Source of these receptors: a man aged 40-50 years with alopecia areata. Some clones in this sample may be carry-over from other donors' samples.

The chain is built from TRBV7-2 and TRBJ2-7, with D unclear. V lost 1 base and J 2 bases, leaving 9 bases between the germline ends. CDR3 length: 14 amino acids. Germline values: CDR1 SGHTA, CDR2 FQGNSA. CDR3 sequence reads: CASSLGAGPYEQYF. In DNA, the CDR3 is TGTGCCAGCAGCTTAGGTGCCGGCCCCTACGAGCAGTACTTC. Full variable domain (remainder filled in from reference TRBV7-2 and TRBJ2-7): GAGVSQSPSNKVTEKGKDVELRCDPISGHTALYWYRQSLGQGLEFLIYFQGNSAPDKSGLPSDRFSAERTGGSVSTLTIQRTQQEDSAVYLCASSLGAGPYEQYFGPGTRLTVT.

This clonotype has at least ten counts. The chain joins TRBV9 to TRBJ1-2; maybe TRBD1 (6 bases). The CDR3 is 13 amino acids. V lost 4 bases and J lost 10, with 17 bases in between. Germline CDR1 reads SGDLS; CDR2 reads YYNGEE. The CDR3 loop is CASSLRPGADYTF. The CDR3 bases are TGTGCCAGCAGCTTACGACCAGGGGCCGACTACACCTTC.

In this sample, this clonotype turned up many times. The chain is built from TRBV24-1 and TRBJ2-3; no firm D call. The CDR3 is 13 amino acids. Trimming left V 5 bases short and J 4 bases short, with 9 bases between. The V gene's germline CDR1 is KGHDR and CDR2 SFDVKD. The CDR3 loop is CATSVDWADTQYF. In DNA form, the CDR3 reads TGTGCCACCAGTGTAGACTGGGCAGATACGCAGTATTTT.

J is TRBJ2-7 and V is TRBV6-6, with 7 bases fitting TRBD2. Germline values: CDR1 MNHNY, CDR2 SVGAGI (reference sequence). The length of the CDR3 is 14 residues. Unmatched junction bases numbered 8, after V lost 6 bases and J lost 3 bases. CDR3 nucleotide sequence: TGTGCCAGCAGCCCCAGCGGCGGGAGCTACGAGCAGTACGTC. This translates into CASSPSGGSYEQYV.

V gene TRBV27 combines with J gene TRBJ2-1, with TRBD2 identical over 11 bases. J lost 2 bases, V lost 3 bases, and 9 bases had no gene match. The CDR3 has 18 amino acids. From germline, CDR1 is MNHEY and CDR2 SMNVEV (reference sequence). The CDR3 region has the DNA TGTGCCAGCAGTTTTCTAGCGGGAGGTAGCGGGGCCTACAATGAGCAGTTCTTC. Translation gives CASSFLAGGSGAYNEQFF.

This sequence joins TRBV27 and TRBJ2-3; D possibly corresponds to TRBD2 (5 bases). V lost 6 bases and J 2 bases, leaving 12 bases between the germline ends. Germline V gives CDR1 MNHEY, CDR2 SMNVEV (reference sequence). There are 14 residues in the CDR3. CDR3: CASSRRATTDTQYF. For the CDR3, the DNA is TGTGCCAGCAGCCGGCGGGCGACCACAGATACGCAGTATTTT.

This clonotype was detected a few times. The rearrangement links TRBV6-1 to TRBJ1-2; the D is unclear. The CDR3 is 14 amino acids. The V gene's germline CDR1 is MNHNS and CDR2 SASEGT. V lost 7 bases, J lost 4 bases, and 16 bases lay in between. The CDR3 coding sequence is TGTGCCAGCACCCGAAAACTAGAATCCTATGGCTACACCTTC. Translation gives CASTRKLESYGYTF.

The genes are TRBV28 and TRBJ2-5; possibly TRBD1 for D (6 bases). Germline-derived CDR1 and CDR2 are MDHEN and SYDVKM. The CDR3 extends over 13 amino acids. V lost 7 bases to trimming and J lost 3 bases, with 12 bases between them. CDR3 sequence reads: CASIRDTKETQYF. As DNA, the CDR3 is TGTGCCAGCATCCGGGACACTAAAGAGACCCAGTACTTC.

This clonotype has at least ten counts. The rearrangement uses TRBV6-5 and TRBJ2-1; 9 nucleotides agree with TRBD2. The CDR3 consists of 17 residues. V trimming: 4 bases; J trimming: 8 bases; junction bases outside the gene matches: 15. Germline V gives CDR1 MNHEY, CDR2 SVGAGI. CDR3 loop: CASSSSRGRATHDEQFF. The CDR3, as DNA: TGTGCCAGCAGTTCCTCTCGCGGGAGGGCAACACACGATGAGCAGTTCTTC.

This chain links TRBV19 with TRBJ1-5, with TRBD1 as a possible D gene (5 bases). The CDR3 is 17 residues long. The germline gives CDR1 LNHDA, CDR2 SQIVND (reference sequence). V lost 3 bases to trimming and J lost 3 bases, with 18 bases between them. The DNA of the CDR3 is TGTGCCAGTAGTATTGGGACCTCGACAGTGCCCAATCAGCCCCAGCATTTT. This encodes CASSIGTSTVPNQPQHF. Variable domain in full (rest from reference TRBV19 and TRBJ1-5): DGGITQSPKYLFRKEGQNVTLSCEQNLNHDAMYWYRQDPGQGLRLIYYSQIVNDFQKGDIAEGYSVSREKKESFPLTVTSAQKNPTAFYLCASSIGTSTVPNQPQHFGDGTRLSIL.

The table lists this clonotype with many counts. The J gene is TRBJ2-3, the V gene TRBV7-2; 10 bases map to TRBD2. V gave up 7 bases and J gave up 3 bases; unmatched junction bases: 13. Germline lookup yields CDR1 SGHTA and CDR2 FQGNSA. The CDR3 covers 17 residues. The chain's CDR3 is CASTSLPSGSGTDTQYF. As DNA, the CDR3 is TGTGCCAGCACCTCCCTCCCTAGCGGGAGTGGGACAGATACGCAGTATTTT.

This clonotype was seen many times. V gene TRBV28 combines with J gene TRBJ2-4; TRBD1 aligns across 7 bases. The CDR3 totals 13 residues. CDR1 MDHEN and CDR2 SYDVKM come from the germline V gene. The trim removed 5 bases at V and 5 bases at J, leaving 3 bases unmatched. This CDR3 is CASSEGGENIQYF. The CDR3 DNA reads as TGTGCCAGCAGTGAAGGGGGCGAAAACATTCAGTACTTC.

This clonotype appeared many times. The CDR3 DNA follows: TGCGCCAGCAGCCAAGATAAGAGGTTTGCCGGGGAGCTGTTTTTT. Translation: CASSQDKRFAGELFF. The rearrangement uses TRBV4-3 and TRBJ2-2; the D is unclear. The CDR3 extends over 15 amino acids. The V gene's germline CDR1 is LGHNA and CDR2 YSLEER. Trimming pared 0 bases from V and 6 bases from J, leaving 11 bases between.

This clonotype occurred a few times. This chain connects TRBV5-1 to TRBJ1-4; TRBD1 is a possible D gene (5 bases). Germline values: CDR1 SGHRS, CDR2 YFSETQ. CDR3 length: 15 residues. V was shortened by 3 bases and J by 5 bases, with 14 bases between the two germline ends. CDR3 amino acids: CASSYDTGPNEKLFF. CDR3 nucleotide sequence: TGCGCCAGCAGCTATGATACAGGCCCAAATGAAAAACTGTTTTTT.

This clonotype was observed a few times. The V and J genes are TRBV28 and TRBJ2-5, with 8 bases fitting TRBD1. V dropped 4 bases and J dropped 5; count of bases not matched to a gene: 12. The CDR3 totals 16 residues. CDR1 and CDR2 (germline): MDHEN, SYDVKM. The CDR3 here is CASSSNYRGRTETQYF. The DNA for the CDR3 is TGTGCCAGCAGTTCAAATTACAGGGGGAGAACGGAGACCCAGTACTTC.

In its sample, this clonotype was seen a few times. J is TRBJ2-7 and V is TRBV7-8; D uncertain. V was trimmed by 5 bases and J by 4 bases, leaving 9 bases between them. Germline CDR1 reads SGHVS; CDR2 reads FQNEAQ. The CDR3 is 12 amino acids. The CDR3 bases are TGTGCCAGCAGCCATGACGGTTACGAGCAGTACGTC. Residues: CASSHDGYEQYV.

A note on this clonotype: At one boundary the junction diverges from the germline segment, which might be a read error. This CDR3 is CVSSLGGTSGSYNEQFF. The DNA for the CDR3 is TGTGTCAGCAGCCTCGGGGGGACTAGCGGCTCCTACAATGAGCAGTTCTTC. The V call is TRBV7-6, the J call TRBJ2-1, with 11 positions matching TRBD2. Germline V gives CDR1 SGHVS, CDR2 FNYEAQ. The CDR3 covers 17 residues.

This clonotype has ten or more counts. V usage is TRBV7-2 and J usage is TRBJ1-4; D is uncertain. The CDR3 runs to 16 residues. V was clipped by 5 bases and J by 10 bases, with 23 bases between them. Germline-derived CDR1 and CDR2 are SGHTA and FQGNSA. CDR3 in amino acids: CASSQRLGLEGGKLFF. Here the CDR3 DNA reads TGTGCCAGCAGCCAGAGGCTCGGGCTCGAGGGAGGAAAACTGTTTTTT.

This chain connects TRBV20-1 to TRBJ1-6; D may be TRBD1 (6 bases). The V end was cut by 3 bases, the J end by 5 bases, with 8 bases between. Per germline, CDR1 DFQATT and CDR2 SNEGSKA (reference sequence). The CDR3 has 13 residues. The CDR3 coding sequence is TGCAGTGCTAGGGACAGAAATAATTCACCCCTCCACTTT. This gives the protein CSARDRNNSPLHF.